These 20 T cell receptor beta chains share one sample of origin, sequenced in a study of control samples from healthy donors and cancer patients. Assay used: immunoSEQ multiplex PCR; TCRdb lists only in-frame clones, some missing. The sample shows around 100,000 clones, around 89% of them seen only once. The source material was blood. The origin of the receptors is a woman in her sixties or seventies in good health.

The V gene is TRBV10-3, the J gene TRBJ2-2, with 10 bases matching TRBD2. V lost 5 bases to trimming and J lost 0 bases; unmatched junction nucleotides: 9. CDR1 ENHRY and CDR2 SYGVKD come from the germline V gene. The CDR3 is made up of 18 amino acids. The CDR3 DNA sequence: TGTGCCATCAGTCGTACTAGCGGGATGTCGGCGAACACCGGGGAGCTGTTTTTT. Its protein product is CAISRTSGMSANTGELFF.

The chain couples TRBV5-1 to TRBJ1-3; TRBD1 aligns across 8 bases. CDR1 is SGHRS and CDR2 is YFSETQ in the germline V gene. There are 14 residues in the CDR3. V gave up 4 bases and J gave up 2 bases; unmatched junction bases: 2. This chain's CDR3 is CASSTQGAGNTIYF. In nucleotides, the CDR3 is TGCGCCAGCAGCACACAGGGGGCTGGAAACACCATATATTTT.

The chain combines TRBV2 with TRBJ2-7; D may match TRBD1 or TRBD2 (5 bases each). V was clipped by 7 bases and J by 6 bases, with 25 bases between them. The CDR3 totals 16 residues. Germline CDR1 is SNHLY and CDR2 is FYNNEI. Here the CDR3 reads CASTVEGLLFAPEQYF. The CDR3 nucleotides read TGTGCCAGCACCGTCGAGGGGCTCCTATTTGCCCCCGAGCAGTACTTC.

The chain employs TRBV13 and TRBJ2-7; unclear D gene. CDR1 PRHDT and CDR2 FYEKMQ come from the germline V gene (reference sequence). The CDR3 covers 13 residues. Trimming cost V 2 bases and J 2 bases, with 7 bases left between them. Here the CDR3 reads CASSLRLTYEQYF. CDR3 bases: TGTGCCAGCAGCTTAAGACTCACCTACGAGCAGTACTTC.

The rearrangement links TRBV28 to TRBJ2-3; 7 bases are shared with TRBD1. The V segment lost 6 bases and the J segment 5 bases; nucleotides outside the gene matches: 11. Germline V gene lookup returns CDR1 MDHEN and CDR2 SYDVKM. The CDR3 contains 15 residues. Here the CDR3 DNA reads TGTGCCAGCAGCCCCCTGAAGGGGGCGCGAGATACGCAGTATTTT. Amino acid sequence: CASSPLKGARDTQYF.

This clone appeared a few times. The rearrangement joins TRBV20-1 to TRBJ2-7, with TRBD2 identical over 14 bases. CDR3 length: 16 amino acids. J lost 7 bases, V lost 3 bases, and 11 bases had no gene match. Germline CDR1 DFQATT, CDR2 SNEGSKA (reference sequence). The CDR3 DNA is TGCAGTGCTAGTTACTACTCGGGACTAGCGGGGGTTGAGCAGTACTTC. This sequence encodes CSASYYSGLAGVEQYF.

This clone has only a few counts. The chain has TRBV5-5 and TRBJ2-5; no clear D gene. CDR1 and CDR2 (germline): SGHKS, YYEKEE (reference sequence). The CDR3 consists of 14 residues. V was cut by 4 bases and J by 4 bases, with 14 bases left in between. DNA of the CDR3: TGTGCCAGCAGCCCTAGTCACAGCGCAGAGACCCAGTACTTC. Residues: CASSPSHSAETQYF.

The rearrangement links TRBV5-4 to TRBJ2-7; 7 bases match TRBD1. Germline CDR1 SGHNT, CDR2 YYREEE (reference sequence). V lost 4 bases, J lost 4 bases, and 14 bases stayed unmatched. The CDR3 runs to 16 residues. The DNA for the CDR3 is TGTGCCAGCAGCCCCCTTCTCGACAGGGTTGGTTACGAGCAGTACTTC. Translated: CASSPLLDRVGYEQYF.

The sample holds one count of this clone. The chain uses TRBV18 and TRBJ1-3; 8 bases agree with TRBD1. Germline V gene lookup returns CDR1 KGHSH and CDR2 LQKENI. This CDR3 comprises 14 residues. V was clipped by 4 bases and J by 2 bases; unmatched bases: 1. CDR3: CASSQDRAGNTIYF. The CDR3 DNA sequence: TGTGCCAGCTCACAGGACAGGGCTGGAAACACCATATATTTT. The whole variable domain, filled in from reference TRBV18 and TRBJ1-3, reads NAGVMQNPRHLVRRRGQEARLRCSPMKGHSHVYWYRQLPEEGLKFMVYLQKENIIDESGMPKERFSAEFPKEGPSILRIQQVVRGDSAAYFCASSQDRAGNTIYFGEGSWLTVV.

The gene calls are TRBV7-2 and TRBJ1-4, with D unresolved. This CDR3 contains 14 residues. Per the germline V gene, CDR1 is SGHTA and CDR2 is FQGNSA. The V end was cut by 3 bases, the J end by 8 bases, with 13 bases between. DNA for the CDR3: TGTGCCAGCAGCTTGAGGGAAAGCGGCGAAAAACTGTTTTTT. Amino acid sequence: CASSLRESGEKLFF.

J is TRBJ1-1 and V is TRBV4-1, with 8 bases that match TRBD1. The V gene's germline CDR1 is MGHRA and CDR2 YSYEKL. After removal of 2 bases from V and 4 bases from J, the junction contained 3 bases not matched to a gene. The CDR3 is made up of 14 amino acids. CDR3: CASSQPTGGTEAFF. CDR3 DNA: TGCGCCAGCAGCCAACCTACAGGGGGCACTGAAGCTTTCTTT.

CDR3 sequence reads: CASSWRGPANVLTF. DNA of the CDR3: TGTGCCAGCAGCTGGAGGGGGCCGGCCAACGTCCTGACTTTC. The rearrangement links TRBV5-7 to TRBJ2-6; possibly TRBD1 for D (7 bases). TRBV5-7 is assigned to the ORF class and has an uncertain function. The CDR3 runs to 14 residues. Between the trimmed V and J ends, which lost 3 bases and 6 bases, there was a span of 10 bases.

For the CDR3, the DNA is TGCACCGGGACAAGAAACACTGAAGCTTTCTTT. As protein: CTGTRNTEAFF. This chain joins TRBV20-1 and TRBJ1-1, with D tentatively TRBD1 (6 bases). The CDR3 covers 11 residues. Germline-derived CDR1 and CDR2 are DFQATT and SNEGSKA (reference sequence).

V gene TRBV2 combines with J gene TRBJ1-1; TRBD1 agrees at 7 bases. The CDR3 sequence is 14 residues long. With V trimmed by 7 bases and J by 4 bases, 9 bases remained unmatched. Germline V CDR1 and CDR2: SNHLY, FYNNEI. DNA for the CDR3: TGTGCCAGCAATAGAGACAGGGCAAGCACTGAAGCTTTCTTT. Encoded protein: CASNRDRASTEAFF.

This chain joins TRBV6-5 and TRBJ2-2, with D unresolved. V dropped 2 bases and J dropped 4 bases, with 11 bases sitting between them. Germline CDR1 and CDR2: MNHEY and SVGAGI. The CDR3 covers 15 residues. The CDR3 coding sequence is TGTGCCAGCAGTTACACTCGACTCATCACCGGGGAGCTGTTTTTT. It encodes CASSYTRLITGELFF.

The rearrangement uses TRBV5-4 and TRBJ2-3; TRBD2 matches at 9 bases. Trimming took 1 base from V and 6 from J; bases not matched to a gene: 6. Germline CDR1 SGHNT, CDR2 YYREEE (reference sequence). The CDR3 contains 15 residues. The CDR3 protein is CASSLLAGIGDTQYF. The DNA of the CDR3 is TGTGCCAGCAGCTTGCTAGCGGGAATAGGGGATACGCAGTATTTT.

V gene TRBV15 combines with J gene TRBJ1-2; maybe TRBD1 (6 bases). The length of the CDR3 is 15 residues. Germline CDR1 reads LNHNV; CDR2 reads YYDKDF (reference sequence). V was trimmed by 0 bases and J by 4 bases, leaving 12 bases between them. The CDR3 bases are TGTGCCACCAGCAGAGATGGAGGGGGGCTCTATGGCTACACCTTC. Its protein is CATSRDGGGLYGYTF.

The CDR3 loop is CASSTDDYNEQFF. CDR3 bases: TGCGCCAGCAGCACCGACGACTACAATGAGCAGTTCTTC. J is TRBJ2-1 and V is TRBV5-1; D is undetermined. Germline CDR1 reads SGHRS; CDR2 reads YFSETQ. The CDR3 loop spans 13 amino acids. Trimming left V 4 bases short and J 3 bases short, with 8 bases between.

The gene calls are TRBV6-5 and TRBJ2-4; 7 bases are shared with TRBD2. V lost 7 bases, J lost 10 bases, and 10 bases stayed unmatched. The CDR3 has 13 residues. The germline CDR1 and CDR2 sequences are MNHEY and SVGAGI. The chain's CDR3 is CASISPWEGIQYF. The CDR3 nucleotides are TGTGCCAGCATAAGTCCGTGGGAGGGAATTCAGTACTTC.

CDR3 coding DNA: TGTGCCTGGACCCAGGGACAGATGAACACTGAAGCTTTCTTT. Residues: CAWTQGQMNTEAFF. The gene calls are TRBV30 and TRBJ1-1; 7 positions match TRBD1. V was clipped by 4 bases and J by 0 bases; unmatched bases: 5. CDR3 length equals 14 residues. CDR1 and CDR2 (germline): GTSNPN, SVGIG (reference sequence).